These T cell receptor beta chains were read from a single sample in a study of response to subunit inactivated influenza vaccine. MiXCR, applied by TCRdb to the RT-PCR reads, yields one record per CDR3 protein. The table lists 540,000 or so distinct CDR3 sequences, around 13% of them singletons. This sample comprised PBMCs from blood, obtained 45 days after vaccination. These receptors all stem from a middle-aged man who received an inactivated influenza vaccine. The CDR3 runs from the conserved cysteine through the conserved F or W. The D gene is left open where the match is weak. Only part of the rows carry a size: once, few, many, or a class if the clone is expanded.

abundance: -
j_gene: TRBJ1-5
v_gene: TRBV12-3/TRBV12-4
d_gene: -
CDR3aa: CASSETGPSNQPQHF
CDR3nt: TGTGCCAGCAGTGAGACAGGCCCAAGCAATCAGCCCCAGCATTTT

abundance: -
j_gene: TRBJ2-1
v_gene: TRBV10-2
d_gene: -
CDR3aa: CASSKALAYNEQFF
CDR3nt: TGCGCCAGCAGTAAAGCGCTTGCCTACAATGAGCAGTTCTTC

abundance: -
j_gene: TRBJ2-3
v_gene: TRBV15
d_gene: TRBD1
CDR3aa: CATSRDGSPEDRDTDTQYF
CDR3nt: TGTGCCACCAGCAGAGATGGGTCCCCGGAGGACAGGGACACAGATACGCAGTATTTT

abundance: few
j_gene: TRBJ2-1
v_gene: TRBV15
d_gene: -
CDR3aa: CATSRDSPTAGNNEQFF
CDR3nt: TGTGCCACCAGCAGAGACTCCCCGACTGCGGGAAACAATGAGCAGTTCTTC

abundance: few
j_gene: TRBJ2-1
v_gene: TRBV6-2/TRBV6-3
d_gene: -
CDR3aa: CASTSRWEQFF
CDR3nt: TGTGCCAGCACATCCCGGTGGGAGCAGTTCTTC

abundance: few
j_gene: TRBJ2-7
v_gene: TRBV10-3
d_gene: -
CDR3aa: CAIRGTDSYEQYF
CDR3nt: TGTGCCATCAGGGGGACGGATTCCTACGAGCAGTACTTC

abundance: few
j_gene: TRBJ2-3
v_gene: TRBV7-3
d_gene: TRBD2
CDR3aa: CASSPLAGADTQYF
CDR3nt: TGTGCCAGCAGCCCGCTAGCGGGAGCAGATACGCAGTATTTT

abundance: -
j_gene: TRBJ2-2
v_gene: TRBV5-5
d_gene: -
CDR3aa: CASNLGQSTGELFF
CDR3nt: TGTGCCAGCAACCTAGGGCAGAGCACCGGGGAGCTGTTTTTT

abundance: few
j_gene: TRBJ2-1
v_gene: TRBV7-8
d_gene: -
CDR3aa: CASSSRGRAYNEQFF
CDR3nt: TGTGCCAGCAGCTCACGAGGGCGGGCATACAATGAGCAGTTCTTC

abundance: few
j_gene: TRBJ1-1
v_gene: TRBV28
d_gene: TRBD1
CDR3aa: CASSPMYGTGRISEAFF
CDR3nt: TGTGCCAGCAGTCCGATGTATGGGACAGGGCGCATCTCTGAAGCTTTCTTT

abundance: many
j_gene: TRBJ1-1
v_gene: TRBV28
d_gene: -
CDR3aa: CASSLSGVNTEAFF
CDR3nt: TGCGCCAGCAGCTTGTCGGGGGTGAACACTGAAGCTTTCTTT

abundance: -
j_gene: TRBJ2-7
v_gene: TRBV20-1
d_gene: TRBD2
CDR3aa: CSARGIPGLAGGPSSYEQYF
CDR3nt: TGCAGTGCTAGAGGGATACCGGGACTAGCGGGAGGACCCAGCTCCTACGAGCAGTACTTC

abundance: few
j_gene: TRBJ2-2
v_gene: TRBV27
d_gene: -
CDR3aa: CASSLSPPIGELFF
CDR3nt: TGTGCCAGCAGTTTATCCCCACCCATTGGGGAGCTGTTTTTT

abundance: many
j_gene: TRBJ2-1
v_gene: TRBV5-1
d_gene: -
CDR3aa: CASSLERGYNEQFF
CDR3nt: TGCGCCAGCAGCTTGGAGCGCGGATACAATGAGCAGTTCTTC

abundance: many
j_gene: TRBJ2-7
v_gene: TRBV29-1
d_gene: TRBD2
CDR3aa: CSAQLAGEVEQYF
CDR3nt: TGCAGCGCCCAACTAGCGGGAGAAGTCGAGCAGTACTTC

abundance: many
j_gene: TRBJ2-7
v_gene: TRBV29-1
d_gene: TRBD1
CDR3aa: CSVGQGGEQYF
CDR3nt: TGCAGCGTGGGACAGGGGGGCGAGCAGTACTTC

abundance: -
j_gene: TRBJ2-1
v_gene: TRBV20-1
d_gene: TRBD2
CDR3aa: CSAFVLAGATSYNEQFF
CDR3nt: TGCAGTGCTTTCGTTCTAGCGGGGGCTACCTCCTACAATGAGCAGTTCTTC

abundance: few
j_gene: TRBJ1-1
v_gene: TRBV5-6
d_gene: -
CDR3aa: CASSWGIGTEAFF
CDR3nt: TGTGCCAGCAGCTGGGGGATTGGCACTGAAGCTTTCTTT

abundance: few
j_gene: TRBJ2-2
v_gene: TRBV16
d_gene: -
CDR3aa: CASSQFTGNTGELFF
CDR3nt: TGTGCCAGCAGCCAATTCACAGGGAATACCGGGGAGCTGTTTTTT

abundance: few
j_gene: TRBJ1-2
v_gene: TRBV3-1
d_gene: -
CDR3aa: CASSPNSYRGYTF
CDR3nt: TGTGCCAGCAGCCCGAACTCATACCGGGGCTACACCTTC

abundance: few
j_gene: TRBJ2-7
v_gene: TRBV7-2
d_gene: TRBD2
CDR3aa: CASSFGTSGESYEQYF
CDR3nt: TGTGCCAGCAGCTTTGGGACTAGCGGGGAATCCTACGAGCAGTACTTC

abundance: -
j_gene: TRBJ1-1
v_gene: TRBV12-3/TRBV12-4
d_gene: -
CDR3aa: CASSLYGWETEAFF
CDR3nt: TGTGCCAGCAGTTTATACGGGTGGGAAACTGAAGCTTTCTTT

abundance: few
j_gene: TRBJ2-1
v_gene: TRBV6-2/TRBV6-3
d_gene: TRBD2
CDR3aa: CASSLGRAEIYNEQFF
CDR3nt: TGTGCCAGCAGTCTGGGGAGGGCCGAGATCTACAATGAGCAGTTCTTC

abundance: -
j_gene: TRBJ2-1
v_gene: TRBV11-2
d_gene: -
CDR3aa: CASSPTTEAYNEQFF
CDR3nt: TGTGCCAGCAGCCCAACGACAGAAGCCTACAATGAGCAGTTCTTC

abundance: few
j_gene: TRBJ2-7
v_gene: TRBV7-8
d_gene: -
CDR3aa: CASSHPAAADGDEQYF
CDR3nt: TGTGCCAGCAGCCACCCTGCGGCCGCTGATGGGGACGAGCAGTACTTC